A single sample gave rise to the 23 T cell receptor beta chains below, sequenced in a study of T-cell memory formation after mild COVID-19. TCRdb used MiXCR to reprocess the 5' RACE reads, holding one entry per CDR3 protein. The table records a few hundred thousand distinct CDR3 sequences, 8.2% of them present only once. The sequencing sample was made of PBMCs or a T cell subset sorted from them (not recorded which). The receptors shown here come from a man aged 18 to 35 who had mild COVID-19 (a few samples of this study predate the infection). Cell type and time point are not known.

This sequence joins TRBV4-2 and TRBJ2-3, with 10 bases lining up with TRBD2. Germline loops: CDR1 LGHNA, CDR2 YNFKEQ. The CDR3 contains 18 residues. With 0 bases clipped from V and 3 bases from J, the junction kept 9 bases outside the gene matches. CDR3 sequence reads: CASSQDPQRGGITDTQYF. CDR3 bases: TGTGCCAGCAGCCAAGACCCCCAGCGGGGGGGCATAACAGATACGCAGTATTTT.

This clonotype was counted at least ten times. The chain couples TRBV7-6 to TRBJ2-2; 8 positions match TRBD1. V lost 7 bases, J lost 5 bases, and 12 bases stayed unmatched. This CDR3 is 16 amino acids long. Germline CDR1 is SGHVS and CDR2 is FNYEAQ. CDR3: CASTPQDRVVTGELFF. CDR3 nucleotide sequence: TGTGCCAGCACCCCTCAGGACAGGGTTGTGACCGGGGAGCTGTTTTTT.

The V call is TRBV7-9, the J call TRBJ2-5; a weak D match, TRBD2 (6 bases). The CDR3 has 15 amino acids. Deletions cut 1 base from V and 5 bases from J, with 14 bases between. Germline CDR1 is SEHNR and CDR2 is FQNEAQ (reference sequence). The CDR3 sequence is CASSLVSGGLETQYF. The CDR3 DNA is TGTGCCAGCAGCTTAGTCTCCGGGGGACTCGAGACCCAGTACTTC.

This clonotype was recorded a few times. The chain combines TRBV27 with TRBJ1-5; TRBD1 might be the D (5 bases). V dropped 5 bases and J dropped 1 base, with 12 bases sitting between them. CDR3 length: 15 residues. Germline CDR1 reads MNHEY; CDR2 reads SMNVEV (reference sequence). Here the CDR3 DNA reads TGTGCCAGCAGTCCGCAGGGACCGAGCAATCAGCCCCAGCATTTT. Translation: CASSPQGPSNQPQHF.

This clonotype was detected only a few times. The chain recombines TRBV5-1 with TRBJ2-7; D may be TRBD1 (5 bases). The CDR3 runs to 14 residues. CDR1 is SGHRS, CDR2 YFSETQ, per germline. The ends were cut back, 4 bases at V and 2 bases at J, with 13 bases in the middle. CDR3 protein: CASSKRQNTYEQYF. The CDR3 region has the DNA TGCGCCAGCAGCAAACGACAGAATACCTACGAGCAGTACTTC.

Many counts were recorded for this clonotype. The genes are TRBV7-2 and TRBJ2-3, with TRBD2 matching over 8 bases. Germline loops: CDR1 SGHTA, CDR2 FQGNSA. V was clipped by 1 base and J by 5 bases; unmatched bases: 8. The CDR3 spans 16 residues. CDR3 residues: CASSLDRRGVKDTQYF. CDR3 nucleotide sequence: TGTGCCAGCAGCTTAGATCGGCGGGGGGTCAAAGATACGCAGTATTTT.

This chain's CDR3 is CASSVWGGGAPETQYF. The DNA for the CDR3 is TGTGCCAGCAGCGTGTGGGGCGGGGGGGCCCCTGAGACCCAGTACTTC. This chain uses TRBV7-6 with TRBJ2-5; 9 bases match TRBD2. The CDR3 is 16 amino acids. In germline, CDR1 is SGHVS, CDR2 FNYEAQ. V was pared by 5 bases and J by 5 bases, with 12 bases of the junction left unmatched.

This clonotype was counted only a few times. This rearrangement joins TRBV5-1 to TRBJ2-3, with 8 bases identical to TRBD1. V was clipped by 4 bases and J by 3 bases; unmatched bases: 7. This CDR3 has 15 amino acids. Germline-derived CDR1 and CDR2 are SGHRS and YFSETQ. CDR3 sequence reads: CASSPPQGATDTQYF. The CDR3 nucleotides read TGCGCCAGCAGCCCCCCTCAGGGGGCTACAGATACGCAGTATTTT.

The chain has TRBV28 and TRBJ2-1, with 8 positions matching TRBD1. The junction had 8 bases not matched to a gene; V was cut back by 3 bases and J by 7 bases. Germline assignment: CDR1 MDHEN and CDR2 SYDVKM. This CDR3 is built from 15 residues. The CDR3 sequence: CASSFAANRGNEQFF. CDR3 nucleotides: TGTGCCAGCAGTTTTGCCGCAAACAGGGGGAATGAGCAGTTCTTC.

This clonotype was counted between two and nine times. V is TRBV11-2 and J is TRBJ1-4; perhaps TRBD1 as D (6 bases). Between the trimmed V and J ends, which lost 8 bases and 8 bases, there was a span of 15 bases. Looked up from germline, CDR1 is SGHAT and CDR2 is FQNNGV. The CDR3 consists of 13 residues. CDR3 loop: CASGLSGAEKLFF. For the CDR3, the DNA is TGTGCCAGCGGACTGTCAGGGGCGGAAAAACTGTTTTTT.

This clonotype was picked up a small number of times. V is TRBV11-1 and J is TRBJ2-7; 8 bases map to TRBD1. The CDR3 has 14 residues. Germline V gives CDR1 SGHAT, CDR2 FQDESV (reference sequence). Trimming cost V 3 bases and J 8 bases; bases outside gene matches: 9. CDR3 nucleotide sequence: TGTGCCAGCAGCTTGGACAGGGTAAATTCGAAGCAGTACGTC. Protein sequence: CASSLDRVNSKQYV.

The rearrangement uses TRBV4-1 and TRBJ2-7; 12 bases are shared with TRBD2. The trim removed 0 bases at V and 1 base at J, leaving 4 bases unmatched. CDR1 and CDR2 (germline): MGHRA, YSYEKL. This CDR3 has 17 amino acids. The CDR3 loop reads CASSQDPGLAGSYEQYF. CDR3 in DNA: TGCGCCAGCAGCCAAGATCCTGGACTAGCGGGGTCCTACGAGCAGTACTTC.

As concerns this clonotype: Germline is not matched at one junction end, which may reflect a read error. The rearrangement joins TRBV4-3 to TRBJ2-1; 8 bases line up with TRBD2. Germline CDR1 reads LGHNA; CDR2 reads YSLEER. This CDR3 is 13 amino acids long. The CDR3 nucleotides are TGCGCCAGCAGCCAAGAGGCCGGGGGGGCCATGGTCTTC. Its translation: CASSQEAGGAMVF.

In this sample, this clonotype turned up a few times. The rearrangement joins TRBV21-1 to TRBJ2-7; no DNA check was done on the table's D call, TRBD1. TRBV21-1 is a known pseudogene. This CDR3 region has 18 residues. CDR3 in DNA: TGTGCCAGCAGCAAAGAGGAGATGGGACAGGGGGCGGGTTACGAGCAGTACGTC. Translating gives CASSKEEMGQGAGYEQYV.

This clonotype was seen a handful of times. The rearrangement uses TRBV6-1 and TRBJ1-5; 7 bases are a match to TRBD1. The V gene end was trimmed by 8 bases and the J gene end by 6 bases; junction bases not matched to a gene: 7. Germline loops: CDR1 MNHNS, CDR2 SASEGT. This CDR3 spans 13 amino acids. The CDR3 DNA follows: TGTGCCAGCGCGACAGGGTTTGCTCAGCCCCAGCATTTT. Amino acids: CASATGFAQPQHF.

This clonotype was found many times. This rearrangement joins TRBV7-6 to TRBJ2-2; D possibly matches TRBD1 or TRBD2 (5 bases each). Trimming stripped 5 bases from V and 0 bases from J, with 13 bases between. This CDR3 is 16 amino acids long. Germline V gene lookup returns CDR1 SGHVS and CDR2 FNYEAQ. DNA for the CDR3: TGTGCCAGCAGCCCAGGGTCGGGGACGAACACCGGGGAGCTGTTTTTT. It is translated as CASSPGSGTNTGELFF. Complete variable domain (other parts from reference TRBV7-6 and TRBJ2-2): GAGVSQSPRYKVTKRGQDVALRCDPISGHVSLYWYRQALGQGPEFLTYFNYEAQQDKSGLPNDRFSAERPEGSISTLTIQRTEQRDSAMYRCASSPGSGTNTGELFFGEGSRLTVL.

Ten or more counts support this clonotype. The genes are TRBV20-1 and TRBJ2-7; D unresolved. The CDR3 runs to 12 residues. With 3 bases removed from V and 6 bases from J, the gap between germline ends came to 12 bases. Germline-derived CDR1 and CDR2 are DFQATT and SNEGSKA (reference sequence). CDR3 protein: CSARGRTPEQYF. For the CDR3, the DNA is TGCAGTGCTAGGGGCAGAACCCCCGAGCAGTACTTC.

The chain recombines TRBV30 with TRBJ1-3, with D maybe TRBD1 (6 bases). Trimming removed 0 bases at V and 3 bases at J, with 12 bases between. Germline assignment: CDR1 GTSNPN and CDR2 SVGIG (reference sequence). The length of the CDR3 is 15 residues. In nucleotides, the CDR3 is TGTGCCTGGAGTGTGGCGGGGGCGAATGGAAACACCATATATTTT. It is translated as CAWSVAGANGNTIYF.

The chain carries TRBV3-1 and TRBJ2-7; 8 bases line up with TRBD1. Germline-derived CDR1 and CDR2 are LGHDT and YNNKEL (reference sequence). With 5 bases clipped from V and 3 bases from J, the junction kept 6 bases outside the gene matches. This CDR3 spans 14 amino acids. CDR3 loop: CASSDRGDLYEQYF. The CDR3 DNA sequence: TGTGCCAGCAGCGACAGGGGCGACCTCTACGAGCAGTACTTC.

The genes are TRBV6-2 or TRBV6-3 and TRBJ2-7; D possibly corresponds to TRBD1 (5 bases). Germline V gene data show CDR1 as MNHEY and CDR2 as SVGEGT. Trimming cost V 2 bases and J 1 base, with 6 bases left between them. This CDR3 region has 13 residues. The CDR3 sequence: CASSYTGSYEQYV. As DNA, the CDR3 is TGTGCCAGCAGTTACACAGGTTCCTACGAGCAGTACGTC.

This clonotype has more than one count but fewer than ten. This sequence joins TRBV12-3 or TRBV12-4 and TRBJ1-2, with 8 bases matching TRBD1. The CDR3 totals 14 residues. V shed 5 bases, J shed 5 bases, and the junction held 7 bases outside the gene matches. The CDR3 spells CASSRTGNRYGYTF. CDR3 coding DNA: TGTGCCAGCAGTCGGACAGGGAACAGATATGGCTACACCTTC.

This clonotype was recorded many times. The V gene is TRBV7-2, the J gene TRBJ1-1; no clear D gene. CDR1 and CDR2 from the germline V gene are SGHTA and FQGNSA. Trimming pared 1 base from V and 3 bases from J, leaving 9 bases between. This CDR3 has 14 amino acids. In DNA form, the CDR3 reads TGTGCCAGCAGCTTAGAAGTCACAGACACTGAAGCTTTCTTT. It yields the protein CASSLEVTDTEAFF.

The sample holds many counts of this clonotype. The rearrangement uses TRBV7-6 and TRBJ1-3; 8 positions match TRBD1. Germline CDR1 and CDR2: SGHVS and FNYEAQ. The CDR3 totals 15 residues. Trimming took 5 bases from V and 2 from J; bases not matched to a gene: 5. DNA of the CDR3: TGTGCCAGCAGCCCAAGGACAGGGACTGGAAACACCATATATTTT. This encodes CASSPRTGTGNTIYF.